This TCR beta chain comes out of a study of T cell responses to AZD1222 COVID-19 vaccine. General study points: The peak T cell response came first, and repertoires were sampled only after it. Donors were largely white British and mainly female; clonal diversity was possibly underestimated. Seropositive AZD1222 recipients at baseline numbered only 6 or 7. With dominance at 160-218 and 743-854, vaccine-associated CD4 TCRs spanned spike.

The method was immunoSEQ multiplex PCR; TCRdb's version includes in-frame clones alone and lacks a portion of them. The table has about 92,000 clones, more than 75% seen once; the top ten hold roughly 10%. As for this clone: Its specificity is unknown.

This clonotype originated in an adult in good health. The sequences come from peripheral blood, collected on day 0 of AZD1222 vaccination.

The CDR3 protein is CASSTQGATTNEKLFF. The CDR3 nucleotides are TGTGCCAGCTCAACACAGGGCGCTACAACTAATGAAAAACTGTTTTTT. The V and J genes are TRBV18 and TRBJ1-4, with a tentative D call TRBD1 (6 bases). The CDR3 spans 16 residues. CDR1 is KGHSH and CDR2 is LQKENI in the germline V gene. The V end was cut by 5 bases, the J end by 0 bases, with 13 bases between.